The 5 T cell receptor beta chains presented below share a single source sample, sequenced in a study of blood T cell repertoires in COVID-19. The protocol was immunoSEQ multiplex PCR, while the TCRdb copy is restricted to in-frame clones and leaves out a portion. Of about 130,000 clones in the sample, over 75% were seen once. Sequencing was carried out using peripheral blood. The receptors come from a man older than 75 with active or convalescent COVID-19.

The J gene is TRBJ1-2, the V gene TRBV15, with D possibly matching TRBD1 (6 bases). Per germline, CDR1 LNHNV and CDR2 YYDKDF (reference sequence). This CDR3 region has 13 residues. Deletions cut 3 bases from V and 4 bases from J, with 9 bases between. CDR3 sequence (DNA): TGTGCCACCAGCAGTAACAGGGTCTATGGCTACACCTTC. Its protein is CATSSNRVYGYTF.

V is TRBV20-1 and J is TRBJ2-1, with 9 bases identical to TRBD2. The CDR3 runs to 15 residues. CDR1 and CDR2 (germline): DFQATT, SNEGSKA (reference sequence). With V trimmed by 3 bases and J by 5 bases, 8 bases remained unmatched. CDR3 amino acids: CSASNAGGPDNEQFF. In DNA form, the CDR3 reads TGCAGTGCTAGTAATGCGGGGGGGCCCGACAATGAGCAGTTCTTC.

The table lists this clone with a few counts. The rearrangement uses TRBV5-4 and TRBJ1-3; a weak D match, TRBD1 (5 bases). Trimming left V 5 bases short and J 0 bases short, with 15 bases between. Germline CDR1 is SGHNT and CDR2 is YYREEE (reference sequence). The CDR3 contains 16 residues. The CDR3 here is CASSSRGGSSGNTIYF. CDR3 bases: TGTGCCAGCAGTTCGCGGGGCGGAAGCTCTGGAAACACCATATATTTT.

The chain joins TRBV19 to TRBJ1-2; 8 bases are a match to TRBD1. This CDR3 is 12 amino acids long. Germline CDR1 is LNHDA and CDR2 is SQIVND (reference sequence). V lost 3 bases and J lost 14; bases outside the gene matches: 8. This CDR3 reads CASSIGQGKRTF. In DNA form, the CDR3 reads TGTGCCAGTAGTATCGGACAGGGAAAAAGAACCTTC.

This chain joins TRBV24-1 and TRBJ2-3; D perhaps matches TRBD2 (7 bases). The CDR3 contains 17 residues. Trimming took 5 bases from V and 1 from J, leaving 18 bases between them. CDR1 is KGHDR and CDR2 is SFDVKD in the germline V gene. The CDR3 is CATSAREGGRGTDTQYF. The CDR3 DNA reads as TGTGCCACCAGTGCCCGCGAGGGGGGGCGAGGCACAGATACGCAGTATTTT.